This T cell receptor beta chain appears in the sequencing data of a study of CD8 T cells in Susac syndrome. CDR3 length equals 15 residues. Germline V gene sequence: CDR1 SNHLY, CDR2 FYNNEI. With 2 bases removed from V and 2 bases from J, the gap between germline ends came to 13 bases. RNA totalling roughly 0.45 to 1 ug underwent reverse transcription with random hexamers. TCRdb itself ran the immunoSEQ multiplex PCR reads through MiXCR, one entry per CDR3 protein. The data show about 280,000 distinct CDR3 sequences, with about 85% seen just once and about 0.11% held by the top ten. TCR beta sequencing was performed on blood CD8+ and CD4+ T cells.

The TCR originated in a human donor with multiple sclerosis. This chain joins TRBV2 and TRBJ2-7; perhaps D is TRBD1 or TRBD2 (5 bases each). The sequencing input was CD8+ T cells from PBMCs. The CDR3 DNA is TGTGCCAGCAGTGAACCGGGACGGAGAACCTACGAGCAGTACTTC. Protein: CASSEPGRRTYEQYF.